Below are 22 T cell receptor beta chains sequenced from a single sample in a study of beta chain features in type 1 diabetes. General study points: Significant though moderate, a shortening of TCRB CDR3s appeared in all four CD4+ subsets of Type 1 diabetes patients.

No antigen has been identified for these receptors. cDNA synthesis used the whole RNA isolate, giving expressed TCRB sequences. Sequencing used immunoSEQ multiplex PCR; TCRdb keeps in-frame clones, though not all of them. The profile shows 40,000 to 60,000 clones, 55% to 80% of them singletons. The sequenced sample was stem cell memory CD4+ T cells from blood. The origin of the receptors is a woman aged 30 to 39 with type 1 diabetes.

The V and J genes are TRBV4-2 and TRBJ2-1, with 10 nucleotides matching TRBD1. This CDR3 is built from 17 residues. Looked up from germline, CDR1 is LGHNA and CDR2 is YNFKEQ. V shed 0 bases and J 5 bases; nucleotides not matched to a gene: 7. The CDR3 reads CASSQDFGGTGDNEQFF. CDR3 in DNA: TGTGCCAGCAGCCAAGATTTCGGAGGGACAGGGGACAATGAGCAGTTCTTC.

This clone was observed a few times. One end of the junction is discordant with germline, which a read error may explain. The chain combines TRBV30 with TRBJ2-3; 13 bases map to TRBD2. The CDR3 length is 13 residues. Per germline, CDR1 GTSNPN and CDR2 SVGIG (reference sequence). The DNA of the CDR3 is TGTGCCTGGAGTTTGGAGACTAGCGGGAGGTGGGTTTTT. The encoded protein is CAWSLETSGRWVF.

The CDR3: CASSFGTSVIYEQYF. CDR3 DNA sequence: TGTGCCAGCAGTTTTGGGACTAGCGTCATCTACGAGCAGTACTTC. This chain connects TRBV25-1 to TRBJ2-7; 10 nucleotides match TRBD2. V lost 5 bases, J lost 3 bases, and 7 bases stayed unmatched. CDR1 MGHDK and CDR2 SYGVNS come from the germline V gene. The length of the CDR3 is 15 residues.

This rearrangement joins TRBV18 to TRBJ2-2; D possibly corresponds to TRBD1 (6 bases). This CDR3 is built from 15 residues. With 3 bases removed from V and 4 bases from J, the gap between germline ends came to 12 bases. Germline lookup yields CDR1 KGHSH and CDR2 LQKENI. The CDR3 DNA follows: TGTGCCAGCTCACCCAGGACAGCGCGCACCGGGGAGCTGTTTTTT. Amino acids: CASSPRTARTGELFF.

The chain has TRBV6-5 and TRBJ1-4, with D tentatively TRBD1 (6 bases). This CDR3 has 14 residues. CDR1 MNHEY and CDR2 SVGAGI come from the germline V gene. Trimming stripped 6 bases from V and 10 bases from J, with 18 bases between. CDR3 DNA sequence: TGTGCCAGCAGAACTACAGGGCCGGACGGAAAACTGTTTTTT. Translation: CASRTTGPDGKLFF.

This rearrangement joins TRBV5-1 to TRBJ2-1, with D maybe TRBD2 (5 bases). V gave up 2 bases and J gave up 4 bases, with 10 bases separating them. The CDR3 extends over 14 amino acids. CDR1 is SGHRS, CDR2 YFSETQ, per germline. CDR3 nucleotide sequence: TGCGCCAGCAGCTTTCTACCGGGGTACAATGAGCAGTTCTTC. Amino acids: CASSFLPGYNEQFF. Using reference TRBV5-1 and TRBJ2-1 for the parts outside the CDR3, the full variable domain is KAGVTQTPRYLIKTRGQQVTLSCSPISGHRSVSWYQQTPGQGLQFLFEYFSETQRNKGNFPGRFSGRQFSNSRSEMNVSTLELGDSALYLCASSFLPGYNEQFFGPGTRLTVL.

The gene calls are TRBV6-1 and TRBJ2-3; TRBD2 aligns across 10 bases. Germline V gene lookup returns CDR1 MNHNS and CDR2 SASEGT. This CDR3 contains 14 residues. With V trimmed by 2 bases and J by 12 bases, 8 bases remained unmatched. The CDR3 nucleotides are TGTGCCAGCAGTGAATTACTAGCGGGGCCTTATCAGTATTTT. This encodes CASSELLAGPYQYF.

This chain's CDR3 is CASSPQENQPQHF. CDR3 coding DNA: TGTGCCAGCTCACCACAGGAGAATCAGCCCCAGCATTTT. The V call is TRBV18, the J call TRBJ1-5; D is unclear. The CDR3 contains 13 residues. Per the germline V gene, CDR1 is KGHSH and CDR2 is LQKENI. V was clipped by 1 base and J by 4 bases, with 5 bases between them.

This clone was seen just once. The genes are TRBV18 and TRBJ1-1; a weak D match, TRBD1 (5 bases). This CDR3 is built from 13 residues. The germline V gene encodes CDR1 KGHSH and CDR2 LQKENI. V was trimmed by 2 bases and J by 3 bases, leaving 7 bases between them. CDR3 in DNA: TGTGCCAGCTCACCAGCCAGGGACACTGAAGCTTTCTTT. Its translation: CASSPARDTEAFF.

V usage is TRBV7-3 and J usage is TRBJ2-2, with D possibly TRBD2 on 6 matching bases. Germline V gene sequence: CDR1 SGHTA, CDR2 FQGTGA. V lost 5 bases and J lost 4, with 14 bases in between. CDR3 length: 15 residues. The CDR3 bases are TGTGCCAGCAGCACTGGGGGGATCGGCACCGGGGAGCTGTTTTTT. It yields the protein CASSTGGIGTGELFF.

This clone turned up a few times. The V and J genes are TRBV7-9 and TRBJ1-4, with TRBD1 as a possible D gene (6 bases). This CDR3 region has 14 residues. Trimming cost V 7 bases and J 8 bases, with 17 bases left between them. CDR1 and CDR2 (germline): SEHNR, FQNEAQ (reference sequence). CDR3 sequence: CASTQGGMGEKLFF. The CDR3 coding sequence is TGTGCCAGCACCCAAGGGGGTATGGGAGAAAAACTGTTTTTT.

This clone appeared a few times. The chain recombines TRBV29-1 with TRBJ2-2; 7 bases map to TRBD1. The germline CDR1 and CDR2 sequences are SQVTM and ANQGSEA. V was clipped by 4 bases and J by 8 bases; unmatched bases: 4. This CDR3 has 12 residues. The CDR3 sequence is CSVVGGPGELFF. CDR3 bases: TGCAGCGTTGTAGGGGGCCCGGGGGAGCTGTTTTTT.

A note on this clone: In the same sample, other DNA sequences code for this CDR3. V is TRBV7-2 and J is TRBJ1-1, with 10 bases lining up with TRBD1. The germline V gene encodes CDR1 SGHTA and CDR2 FQGNSA. The trim removed 4 bases at V and 5 bases at J, leaving 1 base unmatched. The CDR3 loop spans 13 amino acids. Here the CDR3 DNA reads TGTGCCAGCAGCTCGGGACAGGGGACTGAAGCTTTCTTT. It translates to CASSSGQGTEAFF. Variable domain in full (rest from reference TRBV7-2 and TRBJ1-1): GAGVSQSPSNKVTEKGKDVELRCDPISGHTALYWYRQSLGQGLEFLIYFQGNSAPDKSGLPSDRFSAERTGGSVSTLTIQRTQQEDSAVYLCASSSGQGTEAFFGQGTRLTVV.

This chain connects TRBV5-4 to TRBJ2-3; D gene unclear. Trimming cost V 0 bases and J 2 bases, with 7 bases left between them. The CDR3 consists of 14 residues. Germline lookup yields CDR1 SGHNT and CDR2 YYREEE (reference sequence). CDR3 amino acids: CASSLAAATDTQYF. Here the CDR3 DNA reads TGTGCCAGCAGCTTGGCGGCGGCCACAGATACGCAGTATTTT.

This chain joins TRBV29-1 and TRBJ1-2, with 7 bases identical to TRBD1. The CDR3 spans 13 residues. The V and J ends lost 4 bases and 2 bases, in that order; junction bases with no gene match: 4. Germline V gives CDR1 SQVTM, CDR2 ANQGSEA. The CDR3 DNA follows: TGCAGCGTTGGGACAGGAGTGAACTATGGCTACACCTTC. Amino acid sequence: CSVGTGVNYGYTF.

The gene calls are TRBV5-8 and TRBJ1-5; 8 bases are shared with TRBD1. The germline gives CDR1 SGHTS, CDR2 YDEGEE. The CDR3 spans 15 residues. V lost 0 bases, J lost 9 bases, and 8 bases stayed unmatched. The CDR3, as DNA: TGTGCCAGCAGCTTGGGGGACAGGAGATTATCGCCCCAGCATTTT. Amino acid sequence: CASSLGDRRLSPQHF.

The chain is built from TRBV7-3 and TRBJ2-6; 8 bases are shared with TRBD2. V dropped 7 bases and J dropped 3; count of bases not matched to a gene: 8. Germline V gene lookup returns CDR1 SGHTA and CDR2 FQGTGA. CDR3 length: 16 amino acids. Written as DNA, the CDR3 is TGTGCCAGCACCGGCTCGGGGGGGTTTGGGGCCAACGTCCTGACTTTC. This codes for CASTGSGGFGANVLTF.

This clone was seen a few times. J is TRBJ2-1 and V is TRBV29-1; the match to TRBD1 covers 11 bases. V lost 2 bases and J lost 6; bases outside the gene matches: 9. The CDR3 runs 16 residues. Per the germline V gene, CDR1 is SQVTM and CDR2 is ANQGSEA. CDR3 residues: CSVERTGQGAINEQFF. The CDR3 region has the DNA TGCAGCGTTGAACGTACCGGACAGGGGGCAATCAATGAGCAGTTCTTC.

The J gene is TRBJ1-5, the V gene TRBV5-8; no firm D call. This CDR3 spans 15 amino acids. The ends were cut back, 2 bases at V and 0 bases at J, with 9 bases in the middle. Germline loops: CDR1 SGHTS, CDR2 YDEGEE. CDR3 residues: CASSFRGGSNQPQHF. CDR3 bases: TGTGCCAGCAGCTTCCGCGGAGGTAGCAATCAGCCCCAGCATTTT. The full variable domain, its missing parts supplied by reference TRBV5-8 and TRBJ1-5, is EAGVTQSPTHLIKTRGQQATLRCSPISGHTSVYWYQQALGLGLQFLLWYDEGEERNRGNFPPRFSGRQFPNYSSELNVNALELEDSALYLCASSFRGGSNQPQHFGDGTRLSIL.

The J gene is TRBJ1-2, the V gene TRBV6-5; D gene ambiguous. Trimming took 1 base from V and 8 from J, leaving 11 bases between them. Germline V CDR1 and CDR2: MNHEY, SVGAGI. The CDR3 has 13 residues. The CDR3 nucleotides are TGTGCCAGCAGTTACTATGGGGAGATCGGCTACACCTTC. It is translated as CASSYYGEIGYTF.

The rearrangement joins TRBV29-1 to TRBJ2-7, with TRBD1 matching 9 bases. The CDR3 extends over 15 amino acids. CDR1 SQVTM and CDR2 ANQGSEA come from the germline V gene. J was trimmed by 5 bases and V by 1 base; bases with no gene match: 9. The CDR3 DNA sequence: TGCAGCGTTGAAGCCCTGACAGGGGGTCCCCACGAGCAGTACTTC. It translates to CSVEALTGGPHEQYF.

The chain is built from TRBV19 and TRBJ2-7, with TRBD2 matching over 11 bases. This CDR3 has 16 amino acids. CDR1 is LNHDA, CDR2 SQIVND, per germline (reference sequence). J was trimmed by 2 bases and V by 5 bases; bases with no gene match: 8. The CDR3 DNA follows: TGTGCCAGTAGTCGGGGTAGCGGGAGGGGAACCTACGAGCAGTACTTC. Translation gives CASSRGSGRGTYEQYF.